The 14 T cell receptor beta chains given below trace back to one sample, sequenced in a study of tumor and adjacent non-tumor tissue in lung cancer (dated by TCRdb to about 2018). RNA was isolated from bulk, unsorted tissue, and RNA quality was assessed with a NanoDrop ND-1000 and an Agilent 2100. Normal lung samples were distant non-tumor tissue taken more than 3 cm from the tumor edge. Library preparation used multiplex PCR. Data came from an Illumina HiSeq 2500. TCRbeta libraries were built by three rounds of nested PCR using primers (Table S4), following protocols modified from ARM-PCR. TCRdb reprocessing: public reads trimmed at Q25 with fastp, clones called with MiXCR, in-frame beta chains kept. CDR3 protein duplicates are merged, each entry listing the most common genes and DNA. A total of some 68,000 distinct CDR3 sequences appear in this sample, more than 65% of them only once. Under 55% of the sample lies in the top ten.

The specimen was distant non-tumor lung tissue. These receptors were taken from a man in his sixties with non-small cell lung cancer.

To note about this clonotype: The junction shows a germline mismatch at one end, possibly a read error. The chain has TRBV12-3 or TRBV12-4 and TRBJ2-2, with 9 positions matching TRBD2. The CDR3 has 17 amino acids. CDR3 loop: CASSSFRGRGGAGELFF. The CDR3 DNA follows: TGTGCAAGCAGTTCGTTTCGCGGGAGGGGTGGCGCCGGGGAGCTGTTTTTT.

A remark on this clonotype: No conserved phenylalanine or tryptophan ends this CDR3, so it is likely a read error. This chain connects TRBV11-1 to TRBJ2-3, with 9 bases aligning to TRBD1. The CDR3 sequence is 15 residues long. Germline-derived CDR1 and CDR2 are SGHAT and FQDESV (reference sequence). CDR3 in DNA: TGTACCAGCAATCCCGGGACAGGGTTCACAGATACGCAGTATTCT. It is translated as CTSNPGTGFTDTQYS.

In regard to this clonotype: An end of the junction differs from the germline gene, which may be a read error. This rearrangement joins TRBV11-3 to TRBJ2-1; weak D call: TRBD2 (6 bases). This CDR3 has 14 residues. CDR1 and CDR2 from the germline V gene are SGHNT and YENEEA. The CDR3 is CASSLGTGGNEQFF. CDR3 coding DNA: TGTGCCAGCAGTTTAGGGACTGGCGGGAATGAGCAGTTCTTC.

With regard to this clonotype: A much bigger clone sits one base away, suggesting this may be a read error. This chain links TRBV30 with TRBJ1-2; D is unresolved. Germline loops: CDR1 GTSNPN, CDR2 SVGIG (reference sequence). This CDR3 comprises 12 residues. CDR3 in DNA: TGTGTCTGGAGAATGGATCACTATGGCTACACCTTC. Translation gives CVWRMDHYGYTF. The full variable domain, completed using reference TRBV30 and TRBJ1-2, is SQTIHQWPATLVQPVGSPLSLECTVEGTSNPNLYWYRQAAGRGLQLLFYSVGIGQISSEVPQNLSASRPQDRQFILSSKKLLLSDSGFYLCVWRMDHYGYTFGSGTRLTVV.

A word on this clonotype: A read error may account for a junction end that differs from germline. The CDR3 nucleotides are TGTGCCAGCAGTTCCCAGACAGGGTCTAGCACAAATACGCAATATTTT. This sequence encodes CASSSQTGSSTNTQYF. This chain uses TRBV6-5 with TRBJ2-3; 7 bases fit TRBD1. Germline loops: CDR1 MNHEY, CDR2 SVGAGI. The CDR3 loop spans 16 amino acids.

The chain uses TRBV29-1 and TRBJ2-1; 7 nucleotides line up with TRBD2. Germline trimming cut 8 bases from V and 8 bases from J; bases unmatched to any gene: 15. Per germline, CDR1 SQVTM and CDR2 ANQGSEA. The CDR3 totals 14 residues. CDR3 in amino acids: CSIAGTCGSYEQFF. CDR3 nucleotides: TGCAGCATAGCCGGGACTTGCGGGAGCTATGAGCAGTTCTTC.

This chain links TRBV5-4 with TRBJ2-1, with D possibly TRBD1 on 6 matching bases. The germline V gene encodes CDR1 SGHNT and CDR2 YYREEE (reference sequence). The CDR3 runs to 14 residues. V shed 4 bases and J shed 8 bases, with 16 bases lying between them. The CDR3 reads CASSAMTGDHEQFF. The CDR3 DNA sequence: TGTGCCAGCAGCGCTATGACAGGTGACCATGAGCAGTTCTTC.

On this clonotype itself: An end of the junction does not agree with germline; a read error may underlie this. This chain connects TRBV10-3 to TRBJ2-3; 8 bases align to TRBD1. CDR1 and CDR2 from the germline V gene are ENHRY and SYGVKD. This CDR3 contains 17 residues. The CDR3 DNA reads TGTGCCATCAGGGAGGAGACAGGGGTTCCTAGCACAGATACGAAGTATTTT. Amino acid sequence: CAIREETGVPSTDTKYF.

A word on this clonotype: At one end the junction does not follow the germline gene, possibly because of a read error. The chain joins TRBV20-1 to TRBJ2-3; 13 bases fit TRBD2. CDR3 size: 16 residues. CDR1 is DFQATT, CDR2 SNEGSKA, per germline (reference sequence). CDR3 amino acids: CSAPTSGRAGTNTHYF. CDR3 bases: TGCAGTGCCCCAACTAGCGGGAGGGCCGGGACAAATACGCATTATTTT.

Note on this clonotype: The CDR3 ends on some other residue instead of the conserved phenylalanine or tryptophan, so this is likely a read error. J is TRBJ2-1 and V is TRBV6-1; D perhaps matches TRBD1 (5 bases). CDR3 length: 15 amino acids. The germline V gene has CDR1 MNHNS and CDR2 SASEGT. The CDR3 here is CTSKDTWGSYNEQFL. CDR3 DNA: TGTACCAGCAAGGACACTTGGGGCTCCTACAATGAGCAGTTCTTA.

Points on this clonotype: A read error may explain this, as a much larger clone is one base away. The chain carries TRBV21-1 and TRBJ1-4. TRBV21-1 is a known pseudogene. This CDR3 has 12 residues. Here the CDR3 DNA reads TGTGCCAGCAGTTGGGAACAAGAAAAACTGTTTTTT. Translated, it gives CASSWEQEKLFF.

Turning to this clonotype: The conserved final phenylalanine or tryptophan is absent from the CDR3, which likely points to a read error. The chain has TRBV5-1 and TRBJ2-1; TRBD2 matches at 13 bases. Germline assignment: CDR1 SGHRS and CDR2 YFSETQ. There are 17 residues in the CDR3. The trim removed 6 bases at V and 7 bases at J, leaving 13 bases unmatched. The CDR3 is CASKKVWTSGSRNEQFS. The CDR3 region has the DNA TGCGCCAGCAAGAAGGTTTGGACTAGCGGGAGTCGGAATGAGCAGTTCTCC.

This clonotype has a handful of counts. This sequence may be a read error, since a much larger clone differs from it by one base. CDR3 sequence reads: CASSSTDMQYF. Here the CDR3 DNA reads TGCGCCAGCAGCAGCACAGATATGCAGTATTTT. The V call is TRBV5-1, the J call TRBJ2-3; D not certain. This CDR3 spans 11 amino acids. Germline CDR1 reads SGHRS; CDR2 reads YFSETQ. Full variable domain (outside the CDR3, taken from reference TRBV5-1 and TRBJ2-3): KAGVTQTPRYLIKTRGQQVTLSCSPISGHRSVSWYQQTPGQGLQFLFEYFSETQRNKGNFPGRFSGRQFSNSRSEMNVSTLELGDSALYLCASSSTDMQYFGPGTRLTVL.

This clonotype was picked up a small number of times. Just one base apart from a much larger clone, this may be a read error. The chain carries TRBV7-8 and TRBJ1-1, with 7 bases that match TRBD1. This CDR3 region has 11 residues. Per germline, CDR1 SGHVS and CDR2 FQNEAQ. The CDR3 region has the DNA TGTGCCAACAGCTCGACAGGGGAAGCTTTCTTT. Amino acid sequence: CANSSTGEAFF.